The rows below give T cell receptor beta chains drawn from one sample of a study of T-cell memory formation after mild COVID-19. Using its own MiXCR run on the 5' RACE reads, TCRdb lists one record per CDR3 protein. The sample records 210,000 or so distinct CDR3 sequences, approximately 30% being singletons. Specimen: PBMCs or a T cell subset sorted from them (not recorded which). Source of these receptors: an adult woman who had mild COVID-19 (a few samples of this study predate the infection). Cell type and time point are not known. Both conserved end residues are part of each CDR3. The D gene is left open where the match is weak. Clone size appears in some rows only: once, few, many, or a class for an expanded clone.

CDR3 length,D gene,clone size,V gene,J gene,CDR3 DNA,CDR3 protein
14,TRBD1,NA,TRBV6-6,TRBJ2-3,TGTGCCAGCAGTTCAGGGGACAGGGGGCTTACGCAGTATTTT,CASSSGDRGLTQYF
14,TRBD2,few,TRBV20-1,TRBJ2-4,TGCAGTGTTTCCCCGGGACTAGCGCTCGACATTCAGTACTTC,CSVSPGLALDIQYF
16,TRBD1,NA,TRBV20-1,TRBJ2-1,TGCAGTGCCCCTGGACAGGGGACAATTGGGTACAATGAGCAGTTCTTC,CSAPGQGTIGYNEQFF
14,TRBD2,few,TRBV24-1,TRBJ2-7,TGTGCCACCAGTGAGAGCGGGAGGAAGAACGAGCAGTACTTC,CATSESGRKNEQYF
16,NA,NA,TRBV12-3/TRBV12-4,TRBJ2-5,TGTGCCAGCAGTTTTAGATTTGGGACACACCAAGAGACCCAGTACTTC,CASSFRFGTHQETQYF
14,TRBD1,few,TRBV5-4,TRBJ1-6,TGTGCCAGCAGAGAAGGACAGGGGACGGCACCCCTCCACTTT,CASREGQGTAPLHF
14,NA,NA,TRBV6-2/TRBV6-3,TRBJ1-5,TGTGCCAGCAGTTACTTGTCGGGAAATCAGCCCCAGCATTTT,CASSYLSGNQPQHF
17,NA,once,TRBV7-9,TRBJ2-7,TGTGCCAGCAGCTTACGGGTGACACAGGGTCCGTCCTACGAGCAGTACTTC,CASSLRVTQGPSYEQYF
12,NA,NA,TRBV29-1,TRBJ2-7,TGCAGCGTTGAAGTACGGAGCTACGAGCAGTACTTC,CSVEVRSYEQYF
16,NA,few,TRBV3-1,TRBJ2-4,TGTGCCAGCAGCCAAGAGTGGACGGTAGCCAAAAACATTCAGTACTTC,CASSQEWTVAKNIQYF
19,TRBD2,many,TRBV5-1,TRBJ2-3,TGCGCCAGCAGCTTGGTTCAACGCGGACTAGCGGGGGACACAGATACGCAGTATTTT,CASSLVQRGLAGDTDTQYF
14,TRBD2,NA,TRBV30,TRBJ2-1,TGTGCCGCAAGTAGCGGGAGCAGGTTAAGTGAGCAGTTCTTC,CAASSGSRLSEQFF
14,TRBD1,few,TRBV9,TRBJ2-5,TGTGCCAGCAGCGTTCTGACAGGGGGGGAGACCCAGTACTTC,CASSVLTGGETQYF
15,NA,few,TRBV20-1,TRBJ1-2,TGCAGTGCTAGAGGGGATCGGGGATTAAACTATGGCTACACCTTC,CSARGDRGLNYGYTF
16,NA,few,TRBV7-2,TRBJ2-7,TGTGCCAGCAGCTTAGGACGACAGCTTGTGAACTACGAGCAGTACTTC,CASSLGRQLVNYEQYF
15,NA,few,TRBV4-1,TRBJ2-7,TGCGCCAGCAGCCTACAACGGGGGGCTGTCTACGAGCAGTACTTC,CASSLQRGAVYEQYF
14,NA,NA,TRBV12-3/TRBV12-4,TRBJ1-5,TGTGCCAGCAGTTTGACCAGGGGCAATCAGCCCCAGCATTTT,CASSLTRGNQPQHF
13,TRBD2,NA,TRBV6-1,TRBJ2-7,TGTGCCAGCGAAAGCGGGGGCCGCTACGAGCAGTACTTC,CASESGGRYEQYF
14,NA,few,TRBV7-6,TRBJ2-1,TGTGCCAGCAGCTCCCCGCAGGGTTACAATGAGCAGTTCTTC,CASSSPQGYNEQFF
13,NA,NA,TRBV29-1,TRBJ2-2,TGCAGCGCCCGGACCGCCGACACCGGGGAGCTGTTTTTT,CSARTADTGELFF
14,NA,NA,TRBV20-1,TRBJ1-1,TGCAGTGCCCTTGAAGGCTCAACGAACACTGAAGCTTTCTTT,CSALEGSTNTEAFF
15,TRBD2,NA,TRBV20-1,TRBJ2-1,TGCAGTGCTAGAGATTTGCGGGAGCCCTACAATGAGCAGTTCTTC,CSARDLREPYNEQFF
13,NA,NA,TRBV20-1,TRBJ2-7,TGCAGTGCTAGCTCCGGAGTCTACCGGCAAGGGTACTTC,CSASSGVYRQGYF
14,NA,once,TRBV20-1,TRBJ1-2,TGCAGTGCTAGAGATTTAGTACAGGCCCATGGCTACACCTTC,CSARDLVQAHGYTF
20,NA,NA,TRBV21-1,TRBJ1-1,TGTGCCAGCAGCAAAGCGCCCCTTCAGAAGGACAGGGGAAGCGGGACTGAAGCTTTCTTT,CASSKAPLQKDRGSGTEAFF
14,TRBD2,few,TRBV20-1,TRBJ2-3,TGCAGTGCTAGAACTAGCGGGACCAGAGATACGCAGTATTTT,CSARTSGTRDTQYF
8,NA,few,TRBV29-1,TRBJ1-1,TGCAGCGAAGGGGAGGCTTTCTTT,CSEGEAFF
11,NA,few,TRBV5-1,TRBJ2-2,TGCGCCAGCGGGGACACCGGGGAGCTGTTTTTT,CASGDTGELFF
15,TRBD2,NA,TRBV4-2,TRBJ2-1,TGTGCCAGCAGCCAAGAGCGGGGGGGCTTCAATGAGCAGTTCTTC,CASSQERGGFNEQFF
15,TRBD1,few,TRBV3-1,TRBJ2-1,TGTGCCAGCAGCCACTCGGGACAGGGAGACAATGAGCAGTTCTTC,CASSHSGQGDNEQFF
18,TRBD2,few,TRBV7-9,TRBJ2-7,TGTGCCAGCAGCTTGGGACTAGCGGGAGGGAAGAGCTCCTACGAGCAGTACTTC,CASSLGLAGGKSSYEQYF
19,TRBD2,NA,TRBV20-1,TRBJ2-1,TGCAGTGCTAGAACTCTAGGCGGGGGGCCGTTGAGCTCCTACAATGAGCAGTTCTTC,CSARTLGGGPLSSYNEQFF
15,NA,few,TRBV25-1,TRBJ1-1,TGTGCCAGCAGTGAAACTGGGCGGACGAACACTGAAGCTTTCTTT,CASSETGRTNTEAFF
16,TRBD2,few,TRBV4-2,TRBJ2-2,TGTGCCAGCAGCCAAGAGACTAGCACGAACACCGGGGAGCTGTTTTTT,CASSQETSTNTGELFF
16,NA,NA,TRBV7-8,TRBJ2-1,TGTGCCAGCAGGGTTCAGGGTTTGGTAGCATACAGTGAGCAGTTCTTC,CASRVQGLVAYSEQFF
16,NA,NA,TRBV12-3/TRBV12-4,TRBJ2-6,TGTGCCAGCAGTCCGACAGTGAGCTCTGGGGCCAACGTCCTGACTTTC,CASSPTVSSGANVLTF
16,TRBD1,few,TRBV24-1,TRBJ2-5,TGTGCCACCAGTGATAGACCAGGGGGACGGGGAGAGACCCAGTACTTC,CATSDRPGGRGETQYF
13,NA,NA,TRBV9,TRBJ2-7,TGTGCCAGCAGCGTAGGCGGACAGAGCGAGCAGTACTTC,CASSVGGQSEQYF
15,NA,NA,TRBV4-1,TRBJ2-2,TGCGCCAGCAGCCAGGGTGACAGGATTGACGGGGAGCTGTTTTTT,CASSQGDRIDGELFF
16,TRBD2,NA,TRBV20-1,TRBJ2-1,TGCAGTGCTTTGATCCTAGCGGGAGAGGGAAGAAATGAGCAGTTCTTC,CSALILAGEGRNEQFF
15,TRBD1,few,TRBV5-1,TRBJ2-7,TGCGCCAGCAGCCCTATGGACAGGGCCACCTACGAGCAGTACTTC,CASSPMDRATYEQYF
14,TRBD2,NA,TRBV7-2,TRBJ2-7,TGTGCCAGCAGCTTAGGACTAGCGGAGGCCCTCCAGTACTTC,CASSLGLAEALQYF
11,NA,NA,TRBV27,TRBJ2-7,TGTGCCAGCACCTTCGGGGACGAGCAGTACTTC,CASTFGDEQYF
13,NA,few,TRBV5-1,TRBJ1-1,TGCGCCAGCAGCCCGGCGGGTGGGGGGAGAGCTTTCTTT,CASSPAGGGRAFF
15,TRBD1,NA,TRBV27,TRBJ2-1,TGTGCCAGCAGCCCAGGACAGGCCTCCTACAATGAGCAGTTCTTC,CASSPGQASYNEQFF
13,NA,NA,TRBV29-1,TRBJ1-4,TGCAGCGCCGAGGGGGAGACTAATGAAAAACTGTTTTTT,CSAEGETNEKLFF
15,NA,NA,TRBV7-6,TRBJ2-2,TGTGCCAGCAGCCCGAGACTAGTGGGCACCGGGGAGCTGTTTTTT,CASSPRLVGTGELFF
16,TRBD2,NA,TRBV12-3/TRBV12-4,TRBJ2-1,TGTGCCAGCAGTAGACGGACTAGCCCCCAATACAATGAGCAGTTCTTC,CASSRRTSPQYNEQFF
17,NA,NA,TRBV2,TRBJ1-5,TGTGCCAGCAGTGCTTTTATTATAGGGGGGCCGAATCAGCCCCAGCATTTT,CASSAFIIGGPNQPQHF
14,NA,NA,TRBV9,TRBJ2-1,TGTGCCAGCAGCGTAGAAGGTAGGGACAATGAGCAGTTCTTC,CASSVEGRDNEQFF
12,TRBD1,few,TRBV30,TRBJ1-6,TGTGCACGGGACAGGGGAAATTCACCCCTCCACTTT,CARDRGNSPLHF
13,TRBD2,NA,TRBV9,TRBJ2-3,TGTGCCAGCGGGGGGGTTAGCACAGATACGCAGTATTTT,CASGGVSTDTQYF
15,TRBD2,few,TRBV27,TRBJ2-1,TGTGCCAGCAGTTCCCAGACTAGCGGGGGCAATGAGCAGTTCTTC,CASSSQTSGGNEQFF
17,TRBD2,NA,TRBV6-2/TRBV6-3,TRBJ2-3,TGTGCCAGCAGTTACTTCCTAGCGGGAGGGGAGACAGATACGCAGTATTTT,CASSYFLAGGETDTQYF